This TCR beta chain was sequenced in a study of blood T cell repertoires in COVID-19. The CDR3 covers 15 residues. In germline, CDR1 is SGDLS, CDR2 YYNGEE. The V end was cut by 4 bases, the J end by 3 bases, with 16 bases between. Authors' analysis steps: Using reference gene primer amplification, nucleated cell counts were estimated. Here immunoSEQ multiplex PCR was the method, and the copy in TCRdb shows in-frame clones only, minus some. V, J and clone size are taken as reported in that table, and D and trimming were inferred from the DNA itself. The table lists some 250,000 clones, about 89% of them singletons. Donors in Cohort 3 counted as recovered after two negative PCRs, clearance, or symptom resolution.

The rearrangement joins TRBV9 to TRBJ1-2; D is unresolved. Sequenced material: PBMCs or T cells enriched from blood (not recorded which). The source of this sequence is a man in his forties who had recovered from COVID-19. The CDR3 spells CASSPTVIRDYGYTF. In DNA form, the CDR3 reads TGTGCCAGCAGCCCTACGGTGATTCGGGACTATGGCTACACCTTC.